By its share, the clone carrying this T cell receptor beta chain is medium-sized. Its cognate antigen is unknown. After about six days with irradiated graft donor PBMCs, CFSE-labeled recipient PBMCs were FACS-sorted. This record belongs to a study of Tregs in tolerant kidney transplant recipients. Study observations and caveats: Nucleotide sequences could not be compared across some patients' samples due to primer changes.

Sequencing was performed with immunoSEQ multiplex PCR; in TCRdb, only in-frame clones are kept and a portion is missing. The top ten clones hold 5% to 6% of a sample with approximately 8,000 clones, roughly 36% of them seen once. The germline V gene encodes CDR1 LNHDA and CDR2 SQIVND (reference sequence). V shed 5 bases and J shed 5 bases, with 34 bases lying between them. The CDR3 length is 20 residues. This clonotype originated in a human patient who received a combined kidney and bone marrow transplant. Sequences were derived from CD8+ T cells from blood cultured with allogeneic cells, sampled before the transplant. The chain couples TRBV19 to TRBJ2-7, with D hard to call. CDR3 region: CASSLRRPVQITTPGHEQYF. CDR3 DNA sequence: TGTGCCAGTAGTCTACGACGACCGGTCCAAATCACCACCCCAGGCCACGAGCAGTACTTC.